This T cell receptor beta chain was recorded in a study of T cells in Graves' hyperthyroidism and ophthalmopathy. Notes on the study in general: Blood held most thyroid clonotypes expanded above 0.001 frequency. Ophthalmopathy was separated from stable hyperthyroidism by a 13 V-J model.

This clonotype was seen repeatedly, ten times or more. Its target is not known. Regions amplified from RNA transcripts were the TCR beta CDR3 regions. When the TCR CDR3 underwent first-round RT-PCR, the HTBI primer set was used. In TCRdb, the multiplex PCR reads were re-called with MiXCR into one record per CDR3 protein. Among approximately 690,000 distinct CDR3 sequences, more than 12% were seen once, and the ten largest hold under 15%. The V segment lost 0 bases and the J segment 4 bases; nucleotides outside the gene matches: 9. The CDR3 covers 16 residues. CDR1 is KGHSH and CDR2 is LQKENI in the germline V gene.

V usage is TRBV18 and J usage is TRBJ2-7; 7 bases fit TRBD2. The TCR originated in a woman between 50 and 59 years old with Graves' ophthalmopathy. Sample: blood. CDR3 in DNA: TGTGCCAGCTCACCACCTGTAGCGAAGGGAGGGTACGAGCAGTACTTC. Translating it yields CASSPPVAKGGYEQYF.